This T cell receptor (beta chain) was identified during a study of blood T cell repertoires in COVID-19. Methods used by the authors: Nucleated cell counts were estimated from reference gene primer amplification. Produced via immunoSEQ multiplex PCR; TCRdb's table is partial and in-frame only. That table furnishes V, J and clone size, whereas the DNA furnished D and trimming. Among fewer than 350,000 clones listed, approximately 90% were seen once. The CDR3 length is 15 residues. Trimming removed 3 bases at V and 0 bases at J, with 13 bases between. Germline V lookup: CDR1 GTSNPN, CDR2 SVGIG (reference sequence).

Sequencing was carried out using PBMCs or T cells enriched from blood (not recorded which). The receptor's source is a man in his forties who had been exposed to COVID-19. The chain combines TRBV30 with TRBJ2-3; D is possibly TRBD2 (6 bases). For the CDR3, the DNA is TGTGCCTGGAGCCTCGGGGGTACTAGCACAGATACGCAGTATTTT. It is translated as CAWSLGGTSTDTQYF.